This TCR beta chain is drawn from a study of blood T cells in healthy people across ages. The use of a sample-barcoded 5' primer and a J-beta primer mix characterized a second PCR of about 7 to 12 cycles. Via MiXCR, TCRdb re-called the 5' RACE reads, giving one row per CDR3 protein. The repertoire includes 1.5 million to 2 million distinct CDR3 sequences, almost 35% of them detected once, and approximately 10% sits in the top ten. V lost 10 bases and J lost 4, with 13 bases in between. This CDR3 has 12 residues. CDR1 is MNHEY, CDR2 SMNVEV, per germline (reference sequence). The sample consisted of blood. This clonotype was obtained from a woman aged 25 to 39 in good health. This chain uses TRBV27 with TRBJ1-2; perhaps TRBD1 as D (6 bases). The CDR3 bases are TGTGCCACCCTCATACAGGGCTATGGCTACACCTTC. This translates into CATLIQGYGYTF.